This passage covers 16 T cell receptor beta chains from one sample sequenced in a study of blood T cell repertoires in COVID-19. Profiling relied on immunoSEQ multiplex PCR, and the TCRdb table lists in-frame clones only, not all of them. The repertoire has more than 150,000 clones, over 70% of them found once; the top ten carry 17%. Sequencing was carried out using peripheral blood. These receptors all stem from a man aged 55 to 69 with active or convalescent COVID-19.

The chain links TRBV4-1 to TRBJ2-1; the match to TRBD2 covers 8 bases. The CDR3 is 21 amino acids. Germline assignment: CDR1 MGHRA and CDR2 YSYEKL. After removal of 0 bases from V and 3 bases from J, the junction contained 19 bases not matched to a gene. CDR3 sequence: CASSQDRNNTRAGVLYNEQFF. CDR3 DNA sequence: TGCGCCAGCAGCCAAGATCGGAATAATACTAGAGCGGGAGTCCTCTACAATGAGCAGTTCTTC.

The J gene is TRBJ2-1, the V gene TRBV12-5; possibly TRBD1 for D (5 bases). V lost 5 bases and J 9 bases, leaving 23 bases between the germline ends. This CDR3 spans 16 amino acids. The germline V gene encodes CDR1 LGHNT and CDR2 FRNRAP. The CDR3 coding sequence is TGTGCTAGTGGTCCTAATCGACAGTTATGTAATTGTGAGCAGTTCTTC. It codes for CASGPNRQLCNCEQFF.

The chain has TRBV5-1 and TRBJ1-2; 8 bases fit TRBD1. V was pared by 4 bases and J by 4 bases, with 9 bases of the junction left unmatched. CDR1 and CDR2 (germline): SGHRS, YFSETQ. CDR3 size: 15 residues. The CDR3 protein is CASSIGQGGAYGYTF. The CDR3 nucleotides are TGCGCCAGCAGCATAGGACAGGGTGGGGCCTATGGCTACACCTTC.

This chain connects TRBV19 to TRBJ2-7; possibly TRBD1 for D (5 bases). The V end lost 3 bases, the J end lost 0 bases, and 15 bases lay between the germline ends. CDR1 LNHDA and CDR2 SQIVND come from the germline V gene (reference sequence). This CDR3 contains 16 residues. CDR3 region: CASSMVYPGFSYEQYF. DNA for the CDR3: TGTGCCAGTAGTATGGTCTACCCAGGGTTCTCCTACGAGCAGTACTTC.

The V and J genes are TRBV11-3 and TRBJ2-1, with a tentative D call TRBD2 (5 bases). Trimming shortened V by 1 base and J by 0 bases, and 7 bases separated the two germline ends. The CDR3 spans 15 residues. The V gene's germline CDR1 is SGHNT and CDR2 YENEEA. CDR3 amino acids: CASSLGGSSYNEQFF. CDR3 sequence (DNA): TGTGCCAGCAGCTTAGGAGGGAGCTCCTACAATGAGCAGTTCTTC.

This sequence joins TRBV7-2 and TRBJ1-2; 8 bases match TRBD1. Germline CDR1 reads SGHTA; CDR2 reads FQGNSA. The CDR3 extends over 14 amino acids. J was trimmed by 2 bases and V by 4 bases; bases with no gene match: 3. CDR3 nucleotide sequence: TGTGCCAGCAGCTCGAACAGGGGGAACTATGGCTACACCTTC. Its protein is CASSSNRGNYGYTF.

The V call is TRBV29-1, the J call TRBJ2-7, with D unclear. Germline loops: CDR1 SQVTM, CDR2 ANQGSEA. There are 12 residues in the CDR3. V was shortened by 4 bases and J by 6 bases, with 13 bases between the two germline ends. Here the CDR3 reads CSVVMGRREQYF. CDR3 sequence (DNA): TGCAGCGTTGTAATGGGCAGGCGCGAGCAGTACTTC.

The chain uses TRBV18 and TRBJ1-1; D may be TRBD1 (6 bases). The CDR3 length is 15 residues. The germline V and J ends were trimmed by 10 bases and 4 bases, with 22 bases remaining between them. The V gene's germline CDR1 is KGHSH and CDR2 LQKENI. Here the CDR3 DNA reads TGTGCCACCAGAACAGGGATGGGATTTGGCACTGAAGCTTTCTTT. Translation: CATRTGMGFGTEAFF.

CDR3 DNA sequence: TGCGCCAGCAGCAAGAGAGGAGCGGGAGGGGGAGAGACCCAGTACTTC. Amino acid sequence: CASSKRGAGGGETQYF. This sequence joins TRBV4-1 and TRBJ2-5; 10 bases are a match to TRBD2. Germline assignment: CDR1 MGHRA and CDR2 YSYEKL. V dropped 5 bases and J dropped 4; count of bases not matched to a gene: 10. This CDR3 has 16 residues.

The chain employs TRBV14 and TRBJ1-1; tentatively, D is TRBD1 (5 bases). This CDR3 contains 14 residues. V lost 4 bases to trimming and J lost 4 bases, with 13 bases between them. Germline V gene data show CDR1 as SGHDN and CDR2 as FVKESK. CDR3 amino acids: CASSRVVGATEAFF. CDR3 DNA: TGTGCCAGCAGCCGGGTGGTAGGGGCCACTGAAGCTTTCTTT.

The chain carries TRBV28 and TRBJ1-3; D remains ambiguous. The CDR3 contains 16 residues. V dropped 5 bases and J dropped 0 bases, with 14 bases sitting between them. The V gene's germline CDR1 is MDHEN and CDR2 SYDVKM. CDR3 region: CASSTPTGSSGNTIYF. Written as DNA, the CDR3 is TGTGCCAGCAGTACCCCGACGGGTAGCTCTGGAAACACCATATATTTT.

V gene TRBV19 combines with J gene TRBJ2-2; a weak D match, TRBD1 (5 bases). Deletions cut 3 bases from V and 6 bases from J, with 11 bases between. The CDR3 has 14 residues. CDR1 LNHDA and CDR2 SQIVND come from the germline V gene (reference sequence). The CDR3 DNA sequence: TGTGCCAGTAGTATCAGGGCTGGGGCCGGGGAGCTGTTTTTT. Its translation is CASSIRAGAGELFF.

This clone came up a few times. This chain joins TRBV7-9 and TRBJ2-1; TRBD2 is a possible D gene (6 bases). The CDR3 extends over 15 amino acids. V dropped 5 bases and J dropped 3 bases, with 14 bases sitting between them. In germline, CDR1 is SEHNR, CDR2 FQNEAQ (reference sequence). The CDR3 reads CASSPSDYRYNEQFF. The CDR3 region has the DNA TGTGCCAGCAGCCCCTCGGACTACCGCTACAATGAGCAGTTCTTC.

The rearrangement uses TRBV10-1 and TRBJ2-1; 10 bases match TRBD2. V lost 3 bases to trimming and J lost 5 bases; unmatched junction nucleotides: 4. The germline V gene has CDR1 WNHNN and CDR2 SYGVQD (reference sequence). The CDR3 is 15 residues long. CDR3 amino acids: CASSERLAGDNEQFF. The CDR3 bases are TGCGCCAGCAGTGAAAGGCTAGCGGGAGACAATGAGCAGTTCTTC.

This chain uses TRBV2 with TRBJ2-1; 8 bases fit TRBD2. Looked up from germline, CDR1 is SNHLY and CDR2 is FYNNEI. The V and J ends lost 4 bases and 3 bases, in that order; junction bases with no gene match: 5. The CDR3 consists of 15 residues. The CDR3, as DNA: TGTGCCAGCAGTGTGGAGCGGGAGAGCTACAATGAGCAGTTCTTC. Its protein product is CASSVERESYNEQFF. Using reference TRBV2 and TRBJ2-1 for the parts outside the CDR3, the full variable domain is EPEVTQTPSHQVTQMGQEVILRCVPISNHLYFYWYRQILGQKVEFLVSFYNNEISEKSEIFDDQFSVERPDGSNFTLKIRSTKLEDSAMYFCASSVERESYNEQFFGPGTRLTVL.

This clone has just a few counts. The rearrangement uses TRBV7-2 and TRBJ1-2; possibly TRBD1 for D (5 bases). V was cut by 3 bases and J by 8 bases, with 19 bases left in between. The CDR3 is 15 residues long. The germline gives CDR1 SGHTA, CDR2 FQGNSA. CDR3 sequence: CASSFRGGRPQGYTF. CDR3 sequence (DNA): TGTGCCAGCAGCTTCCGCGGGGGACGCCCCCAAGGCTACACCTTC. Complete variable domain (other parts from reference TRBV7-2 and TRBJ1-2): GAGVSQSPSNKVTEKGKDVELRCDPISGHTALYWYRQSLGQGLEFLIYFQGNSAPDKSGLPSDRFSAERTGGSVSTLTIQRTQQEDSAVYLCASSFRGGRPQGYTFGSGTRLTVV.